This TCR beta chain was captured by sequencing in a study of T cell changes during pregnancy in multiple sclerosis. Generated by immunoSEQ multiplex PCR, the TCRdb table keeps only in-frame clones and is missing some. The sample contains more than 80,000 clones, 90% to 95% of which appear only once. J was trimmed by 4 bases and V by 4 bases; bases with no gene match: 9. In germline, CDR1 is SNHLY, CDR2 FYNNEI. The CDR3 is 15 residues long. The genes are TRBV2 and TRBJ2-7; 8 positions agree with TRBD2. Sequenced material: peripheral blood, taken in the second trimester of pregnancy. This clonotype was sampled from a female donor with multiple sclerosis, enrolled in a pregnancy study. This CDR3 is CASSALPGGDYEQYF. The CDR3 bases are TGTGCCAGCAGTGCCCTCCCCGGGGGGGATTACGAGCAGTACTTC.